This TCR beta chain was recorded in a study of blood T cell repertoires in COVID-19. Study-wide context: Collection of acute and convalescent COVID-19 samples took place in the United States, Italy and Spain. In each case, the material was cDNA or gDNA derived from T cells, B-cell-depleted T cells, or PBMCs.

Germline-derived CDR1 and CDR2 are KGHDR and SFDVKD. This CDR3 spans 14 amino acids. V trimming: 6 bases; J trimming: 5 bases; junction bases outside the gene matches: 4. Original handling: Nucleated cell counts were estimated from reference gene primer amplification. The repertoire was sequenced with immunoSEQ multiplex PCR; TCRdb's copy has only in-frame clones and lacks some. V and J calls plus clone size are reproduced from that table; the DNA served to infer D and trimming. Of some 500,000 clones listed, approximately 90% are singletons. Cohorts were assigned according to the clinical history that participants reported.

The sequence was collected from a woman aged 35 to 49 who had recovered from COVID-19. Material for sequencing was PBMCs or T cells enriched from blood (not recorded which). The chain is built from TRBV24-1 and TRBJ2-2; 8 positions match TRBD1. CDR3 protein: CATSTTGVTGELFF. CDR3 DNA: TGTGCCACCAGTACGACAGGGGTAACCGGGGAGCTGTTTTTT.